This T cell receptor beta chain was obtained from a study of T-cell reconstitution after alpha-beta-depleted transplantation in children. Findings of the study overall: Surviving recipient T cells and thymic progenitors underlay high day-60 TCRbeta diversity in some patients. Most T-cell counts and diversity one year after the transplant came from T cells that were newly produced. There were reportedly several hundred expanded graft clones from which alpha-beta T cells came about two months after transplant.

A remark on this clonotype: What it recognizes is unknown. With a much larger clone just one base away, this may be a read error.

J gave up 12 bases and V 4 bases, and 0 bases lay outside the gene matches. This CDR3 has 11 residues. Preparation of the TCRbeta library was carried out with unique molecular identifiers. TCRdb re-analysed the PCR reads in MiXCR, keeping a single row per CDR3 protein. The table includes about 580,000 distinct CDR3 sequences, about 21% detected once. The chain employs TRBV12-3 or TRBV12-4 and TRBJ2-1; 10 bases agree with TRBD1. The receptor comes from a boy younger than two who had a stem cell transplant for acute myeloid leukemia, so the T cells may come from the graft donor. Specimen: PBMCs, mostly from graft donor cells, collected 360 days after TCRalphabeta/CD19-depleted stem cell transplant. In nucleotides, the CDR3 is TGTGCCAGCAGTTGGGACAGGGGGCAGTTCTTC. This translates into CASSWDRGQFF.